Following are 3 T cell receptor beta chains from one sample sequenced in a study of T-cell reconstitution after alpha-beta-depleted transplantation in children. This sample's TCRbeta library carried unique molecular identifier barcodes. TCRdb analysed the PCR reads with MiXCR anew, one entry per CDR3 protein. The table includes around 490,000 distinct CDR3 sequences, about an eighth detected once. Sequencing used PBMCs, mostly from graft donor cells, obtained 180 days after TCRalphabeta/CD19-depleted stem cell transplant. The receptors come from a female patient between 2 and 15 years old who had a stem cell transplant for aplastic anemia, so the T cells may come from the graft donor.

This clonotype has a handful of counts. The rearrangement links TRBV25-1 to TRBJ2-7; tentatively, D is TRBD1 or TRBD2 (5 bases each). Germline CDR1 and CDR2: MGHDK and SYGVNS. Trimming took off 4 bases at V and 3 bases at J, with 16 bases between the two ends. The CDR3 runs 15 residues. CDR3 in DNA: TGTGCCAGCAGTGGCGTCAGGGACGGCCTCTACGAGCAGTACGTC. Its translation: CASSGVRDGLYEQYV.

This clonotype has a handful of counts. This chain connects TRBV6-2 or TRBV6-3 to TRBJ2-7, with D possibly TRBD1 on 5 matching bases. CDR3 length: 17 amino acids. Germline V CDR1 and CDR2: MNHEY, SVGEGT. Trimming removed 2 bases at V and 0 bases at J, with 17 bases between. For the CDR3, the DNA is TGTGCCAGCAGTTACGGAACTGCAGGGCCTATCTCCTACGAGCAGTACGTC. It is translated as CASSYGTAGPISYEQYV.

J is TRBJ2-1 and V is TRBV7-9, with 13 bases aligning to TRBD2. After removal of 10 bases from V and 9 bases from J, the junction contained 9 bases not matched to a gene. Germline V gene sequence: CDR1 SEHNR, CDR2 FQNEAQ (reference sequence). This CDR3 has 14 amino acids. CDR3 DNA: TGTGCCAACGAGGGACTAGCGGGATTTGGTGAGCAGTTCTTC. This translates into CANEGLAGFGEQFF.